This T cell receptor beta chain stems from a study of PD-L1 blockade in urothelial cancer. Sequenced by immunoSEQ multiplex PCR; TCRdb stores in-frame clones only, minus some. The sample has some 25,000 clones; less than 90% are singletons. This TCR derives from a man aged 55 to 70 with urothelial cancer. Here the sequenced sample was PBMCs, taken around atezolizumab (anti-PD-L1) treatment.

The CDR3 is CASSLVGRPSSGNTIYF. The CDR3, as DNA: TGTGCCAGCAGCTTGGTGGGCAGGCCGAGCTCTGGAAACACCATATATTTT. The rearrangement joins TRBV5-5 to TRBJ1-3; no clear D gene. V was trimmed by 0 bases and J by 0 bases, leaving 13 bases between them. The CDR3 contains 17 residues. CDR1 and CDR2 from the germline V gene are SGHKS and YYEKEE (reference sequence).